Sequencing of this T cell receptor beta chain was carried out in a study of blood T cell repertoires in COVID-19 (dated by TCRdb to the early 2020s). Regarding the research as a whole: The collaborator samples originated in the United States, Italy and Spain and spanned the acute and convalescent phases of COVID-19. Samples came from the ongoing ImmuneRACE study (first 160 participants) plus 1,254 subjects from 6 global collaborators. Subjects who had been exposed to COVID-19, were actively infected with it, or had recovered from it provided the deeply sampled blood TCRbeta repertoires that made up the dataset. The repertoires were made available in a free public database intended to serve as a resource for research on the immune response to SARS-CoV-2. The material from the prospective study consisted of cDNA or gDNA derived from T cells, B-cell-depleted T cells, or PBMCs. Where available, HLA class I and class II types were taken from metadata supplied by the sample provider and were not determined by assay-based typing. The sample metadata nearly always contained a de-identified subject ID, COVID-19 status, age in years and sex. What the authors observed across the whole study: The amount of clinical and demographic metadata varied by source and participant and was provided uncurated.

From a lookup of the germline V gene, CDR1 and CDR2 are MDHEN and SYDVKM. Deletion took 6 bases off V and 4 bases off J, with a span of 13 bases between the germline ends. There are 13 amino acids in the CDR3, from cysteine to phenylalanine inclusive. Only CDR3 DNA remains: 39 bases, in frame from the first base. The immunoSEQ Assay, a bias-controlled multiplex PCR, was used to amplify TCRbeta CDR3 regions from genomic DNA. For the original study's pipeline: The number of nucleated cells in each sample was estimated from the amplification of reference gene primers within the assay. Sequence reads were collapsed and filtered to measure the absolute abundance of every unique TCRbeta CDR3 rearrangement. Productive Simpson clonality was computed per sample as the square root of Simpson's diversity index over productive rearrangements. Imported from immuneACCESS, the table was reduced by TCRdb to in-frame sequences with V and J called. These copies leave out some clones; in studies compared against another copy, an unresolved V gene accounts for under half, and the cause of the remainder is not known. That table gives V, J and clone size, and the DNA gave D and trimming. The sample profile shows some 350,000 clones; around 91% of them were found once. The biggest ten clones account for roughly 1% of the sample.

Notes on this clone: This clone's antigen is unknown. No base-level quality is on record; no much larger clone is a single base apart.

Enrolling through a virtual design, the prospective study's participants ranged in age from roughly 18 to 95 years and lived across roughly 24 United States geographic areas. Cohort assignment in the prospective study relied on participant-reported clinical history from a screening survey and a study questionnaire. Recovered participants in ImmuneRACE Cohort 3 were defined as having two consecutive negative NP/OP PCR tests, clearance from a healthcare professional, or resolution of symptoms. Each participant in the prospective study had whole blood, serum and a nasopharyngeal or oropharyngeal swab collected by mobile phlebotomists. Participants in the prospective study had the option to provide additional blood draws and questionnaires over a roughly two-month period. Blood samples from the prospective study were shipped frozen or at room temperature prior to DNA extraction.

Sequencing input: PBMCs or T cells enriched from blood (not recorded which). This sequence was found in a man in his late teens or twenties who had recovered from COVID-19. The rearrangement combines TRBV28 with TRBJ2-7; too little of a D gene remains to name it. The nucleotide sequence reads TGTGCCAGCAGCTCTCCCGGGTTTTACGAGCAGTACTTC. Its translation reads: CASSSPGFYEQYF.